Below, 27 T cell receptor beta chains from the same sample are listed, as sequenced in a study of T cell responses to AZD1222 COVID-19 vaccine (dated by TCRdb to the early 2020s). This specimen's time point label, per the study, means: baseline before first vaccination. Receptor libraries were prepared by the immunoSEQ multiplex PCR assay. TCRdb's version of the immuneACCESS table is confined to in-frame rearrangements and falls short of the full clone set. An unresolved V gene accounts for under half of the shortfall where checked; the remainder is of unknown origin. The sample profile shows about 140,000 clones; 85% to 95% of them were found once. The ten most abundant clones make up about 1.4% of the sample. The input for sequencing was peripheral blood, taken on day 0 of AZD1222 vaccination. These TCRs come from an adult in good health.

The CDR3 spells CASRVNGGMNTEAFF. DNA for the CDR3: TGTGCCAGCAGGGTGAACGGGGGCATGAACACTGAAGCTTTCTTT. This chain links TRBV28 with TRBJ1-1; weak D call: TRBD1 (6 bases). The V gene lost 6 bases and the J gene lost 0 bases, with 14 bases spanning the gap. There are 15 residues in the CDR3. Looked up from germline, CDR1 is MDHEN and CDR2 is SYDVKM.

The gene calls are TRBV28 and TRBJ1-1; 7 bases align to TRBD1. CDR3 length: 15 residues. Germline V gives CDR1 MDHEN, CDR2 SYDVKM. J was trimmed by 10 bases and V by 8 bases; bases with no gene match: 19. This chain's CDR3 is CASLPGGQSFHRAFF. DNA for the CDR3: TGTGCCAGCCTACCAGGGGGGCAGAGCTTCCATAGAGCTTTCTTT.

This rearrangement joins TRBV12-3 or TRBV12-4 to TRBJ1-5; 7 bases map to TRBD1. The junction had 1 base not matched to a gene; V was cut back by 3 bases and J by 5 bases. The CDR3 is made up of 13 amino acids. CDR3 residues: CASSFDRDQPQHF. The DNA of the CDR3 is TGTGCCAGCAGTTTTGACAGGGATCAGCCCCAGCATTTT.

The chain uses TRBV7-9 and TRBJ1-2, with D maybe TRBD1 (5 bases). Germline V lookup: CDR1 SEHNR, CDR2 FQNEAQ (reference sequence). The CDR3 is 18 residues long. The V end was cut by 2 bases, the J end by 7 bases, with 26 bases between. CDR3 bases: TGTGCCAGCAGCTTATCGATTGGTGGTGGGACGGCTTGGGGTGGCTACACCTTC. Amino acid sequence: CASSLSIGGGTAWGGYTF.

J is TRBJ2-7 and V is TRBV6-1; no clear D gene. CDR3 length: 12 residues. The V and J ends lost 3 bases and 1 base respectively, with 4 bases between them. The germline V gene has CDR1 MNHNS and CDR2 SASEGT. CDR3 nucleotide sequence: TGTGCCAGCAGTGACAGTTCCTACGAGCAGTACTTC. Residues: CASSDSSYEQYF.

V is TRBV30 and J is TRBJ1-2; unclear D gene. V was shortened by 8 bases and J by 8 bases, with 15 bases between the two germline ends. The CDR3 is 11 amino acids. The germline gives CDR1 GTSNPN, CDR2 SVGIG (reference sequence). CDR3 DNA sequence: TGTGCCCGACGGGTCGCGGGGGGCTACACCTTC. Translated, it gives CARRVAGGYTF.

Written as DNA, the CDR3 is TGTGCCAGCAGTTTATCGATCGGATCGAACACTGAAGCTTTCTTT. Protein sequence: CASSLSIGSNTEAFF. The chain has TRBV27 and TRBJ1-1; D is undetermined. The V and J ends lost 0 bases and 1 base respectively, with 9 bases between them. Germline V gives CDR1 MNHEY, CDR2 SMNVEV (reference sequence). The CDR3 runs to 15 residues.

The V call is TRBV5-6, the J call TRBJ1-1; tentative D call: TRBD1 (6 bases). V lost 3 bases, J lost 7 bases, and 13 bases lay in between. The CDR3 extends over 13 amino acids. The germline V gene has CDR1 SGHDT and CDR2 YYEEEE. This CDR3 reads CASSWGQAYEAFF. DNA for the CDR3: TGTGCCAGCAGCTGGGGACAAGCCTATGAAGCTTTCTTT.

The chain is built from TRBV6-5 and TRBJ1-2; 9 bases fit TRBD1. The V segment lost 2 bases and the J segment 4 bases; nucleotides outside the gene matches: 8. Germline CDR1 MNHEY, CDR2 SVGAGI. This CDR3 is built from 16 residues. The CDR3 loop is CASSYRGQGIIYGYTF. The CDR3 DNA reads TGTGCCAGCAGTTACCGTGGACAGGGGATTATCTATGGCTACACCTTC.

The chain couples TRBV6-5 to TRBJ1-1, with a possible D match to TRBD1 (6 bases). The CDR3 consists of 14 residues. Germline CDR1 MNHEY, CDR2 SVGAGI. V lost 4 bases to trimming and J lost 4 bases, with 13 bases between them. This CDR3 is CASSSGGAFTEAFF. As DNA, the CDR3 is TGTGCCAGCAGTTCTGGGGGCGCGTTCACTGAAGCTTTCTTT.

V gene TRBV30 combines with J gene TRBJ1-2; D possibly corresponds to TRBD1 (5 bases). Germline V lookup: CDR1 GTSNPN, CDR2 SVGIG (reference sequence). This CDR3 spans 14 amino acids. The V gene lost 1 base and the J gene lost 4 bases, with 13 bases spanning the gap. The CDR3 bases are TGTGCCTGGAGTGCTAGGGGATGGCCCTATGGCTACACCTTC. It translates to CAWSARGWPYGYTF. Variable domain in full (rest from reference TRBV30 and TRBJ1-2): SQTIHQWPATLVQPVGSPLSLECTVEGTSNPNLYWYRQAAGRGLQLLFYSVGIGQISSEVPQNLSASRPQDRQFILSSKKLLLSDSGFYLCAWSARGWPYGYTFGSGTRLTVV.

The chain combines TRBV30 with TRBJ1-2; D gene uncertain. The CDR3 extends over 15 amino acids. The germline V gene encodes CDR1 GTSNPN and CDR2 SVGIG (reference sequence). Trimming took 0 bases from V and 2 from J, leaving 13 bases between them. The CDR3 loop reads CAWSVNGLQNYGYTF. CDR3 bases: TGTGCCTGGAGTGTAAACGGCCTCCAAAACTATGGCTACACCTTC.

The sample holds one count of this clone. This chain joins TRBV7-9 and TRBJ1-1; 7 bases are shared with TRBD1. The V gene's germline CDR1 is SEHNR and CDR2 FQNEAQ (reference sequence). The length of the CDR3 is 13 residues. Losses at the gene ends were 4 bases for V and 3 bases for J; bases not matched to a gene: 2. As DNA, the CDR3 is TGTGCCAGCAGCTACGGACAGGACACTGAAGCTTTCTTT. Encoded protein: CASSYGQDTEAFF. The whole variable domain, filled in from reference TRBV7-9 and TRBJ1-1, reads DTGVSQNPRHKITKRGQNVTFRCDPISEHNRLYWYRQTLGQGPEFLTYFQNEAQLEKSRLLSDRFSAERPKGSFSTLEIQRTEQGDSAMYLCASSYGQDTEAFFGQGTRLTVV.

The V call is TRBV6-4, the J call TRBJ2-3, with D possibly TRBD2 on 6 matching bases. Trimming cost V 0 bases and J 0 bases, with 7 bases left between them. This CDR3 is built from 15 residues. The germline V gene encodes CDR1 MRHNA and CDR2 SNTAGT. The CDR3 DNA reads as TGTGCCAGCAGTGACTCGGGGGGTAGCACAGATACGCAGTATTTT. This translates into CASSDSGGSTDTQYF.

V and J are TRBV7-3 and TRBJ2-3; D is ambiguous. Trimming cost V 1 base and J 6 bases, with 5 bases left between them. Germline V CDR1 and CDR2: SGHTA, FQGTGA. The CDR3 runs 12 residues. This CDR3 is CASSLMGDTQYF. The CDR3 coding sequence is TGTGCCAGCAGCTTAATGGGGGATACGCAGTATTTT. The full variable domain, its missing parts supplied by reference TRBV7-3 and TRBJ2-3, is GAGVSQTPSNKVTEKGKYVELRCDPISGHTALYWYRQSLGQGPEFLIYFQGTGAADDSGLPNDRFFAVRPEGSVSTLKIQRTERGDSAVYLCASSLMGDTQYFGPGTRLTVL.

CDR3 in amino acids: CATQELIGDLGRDASEAFF. CDR3 nucleotide sequence: TGTGCCACCCAAGAATTAATAGGGGATCTCGGACGGGACGCCTCTGAAGCTTTCTTT. J is TRBJ1-1 and V is TRBV28; a possible D gene is TRBD1 (5 bases). CDR1 is MDHEN, CDR2 SYDVKM, per germline. This CDR3 is built from 19 residues. V was shortened by 10 bases and J by 6 bases, with 36 bases between the two germline ends.

The chain is built from TRBV5-4 and TRBJ2-2; D uncertain. With 3 bases removed from V and 0 bases from J, the gap between germline ends came to 12 bases. CDR1 SGHNT and CDR2 YYREEE come from the germline V gene (reference sequence). The CDR3 totals 16 residues. CDR3 in amino acids: CASSSPGRANTGELFF. In DNA form, the CDR3 reads TGTGCCAGCAGCTCCCCCGGGCGCGCGAACACCGGGGAGCTGTTTTTT.

The chain links TRBV15 to TRBJ2-1; 7 positions match TRBD2. V lost 6 bases to trimming and J lost 3 bases; unmatched junction nucleotides: 8. Per the germline V gene, CDR1 is LNHNV and CDR2 is YYDKDF (reference sequence). The CDR3 has 15 amino acids. The CDR3 reads CATSLRERDYNEQFF. In DNA, the CDR3 is TGTGCCACCAGTTTGCGGGAGCGAGACTACAATGAGCAGTTCTTC.

As for this clone: Within the sample, other DNA sequences also encode this same CDR3. This rearrangement joins TRBV6-1 to TRBJ2-6, with 7 bases aligning to TRBD1. In germline, CDR1 is MNHNS, CDR2 SASEGT. V dropped 1 base and J dropped 2; count of bases not matched to a gene: 2. The CDR3 length is 16 residues. CDR3 DNA: TGTGCCAGCAGTGAAGAAGGGGGCGCTGGGGCCAACGTCCTGACTTTC. This encodes CASSEEGGAGANVLTF.

The gene calls are TRBV7-6 and TRBJ1-3, with 11 bases identical to TRBD1. With V trimmed by 1 base and J by 6 bases, 2 bases remained unmatched. This CDR3 has 15 residues. The germline V gene has CDR1 SGHVS and CDR2 FNYEAQ. CDR3 nucleotides: TGTGCCAGCAGCTTAGGGACAGGGGGCAAAAACACCATATATTTT. It translates to CASSLGTGGKNTIYF.

The chain links TRBV7-2 to TRBJ1-2; TRBD1 aligns across 9 bases. In germline, CDR1 is SGHTA, CDR2 FQGNSA. V lost 0 bases and J lost 8; bases outside the gene matches: 4. CDR3 length: 14 residues. CDR3 sequence (DNA): TGTGCCAGCAGCTTAGCGCAGACAGGGGGAGGCTACACCTTC. Translated, it gives CASSLAQTGGGYTF.

This chain uses TRBV2 with TRBJ1-1; TRBD1 matches at 9 bases. Trimming removed 8 bases from V and 5 bases from J; junction bases left unmatched: 9. Per the germline V gene, CDR1 is SNHLY and CDR2 is FYNNEI. This CDR3 contains 14 residues. The CDR3 protein is CASVHRGPSTEAFF. CDR3 DNA: TGTGCCAGCGTCCACAGGGGGCCGAGTACTGAAGCTTTCTTT.

This sequence joins TRBV27 and TRBJ2-3; 16 positions match TRBD2. The CDR3 consists of 23 residues. Trimming took 1 base from V and 0 from J; bases not matched to a gene: 16. The V gene's germline CDR1 is MNHEY and CDR2 SMNVEV (reference sequence). For the CDR3, the DNA is TGTGCCAGCAGTTTATTCCCCTCAGCCCTGGGACTAGCGGGAGGGTCTAGCACAGATACGCAGTATTTT. The encoded protein is CASSLFPSALGLAGGSSTDTQYF.

The chain employs TRBV29-1 and TRBJ2-1; 10 nucleotides agree with TRBD2. In germline, CDR1 is SQVTM, CDR2 ANQGSEA. This CDR3 region has 13 residues. The chain's CDR3 is CSATSGPYNEQFF. In DNA form, the CDR3 reads TGCAGTGCGACTAGCGGGCCTTACAATGAGCAGTTCTTC.

This chain uses TRBV30 with TRBJ1-6; D is ambiguous. This CDR3 region has 17 residues. V dropped 0 bases and J dropped 10 bases, with 22 bases sitting between them. The V gene's germline CDR1 is GTSNPN and CDR2 SVGIG (reference sequence). DNA of the CDR3: TGTGCCTGGAGTGTAAGCCGGGCGTCTAAGATGGACTCACCCCTCCACTTT. Translation: CAWSVSRASKMDSPLHF.

The chain combines TRBV29-1 with TRBJ1-1; D uncertain. The CDR3 consists of 14 residues. The germline V and J ends were trimmed by 6 bases and 3 bases, with 17 bases remaining between them. The germline CDR1 and CDR2 sequences are SQVTM and ANQGSEA. The CDR3 DNA reads TGCAGCGTAGATGCCACTTGGGGAGACACTGAAGCTTTCTTT. Translation gives CSVDATWGDTEAFF. Full variable domain (outside the CDR3, taken from reference TRBV29-1 and TRBJ1-1): SAVISQKPSRDICQRGTSLTIQCQVDSQVTMMFWYRQQPGQSLTLIATANQGSEATYESGFVIDKFPISRPNLTFSTLTVSNMSPEDSSIYLCSVDATWGDTEAFFGQGTRLTVV.

The rearrangement uses TRBV11-2 and TRBJ2-1, with 8 bases matching TRBD1. CDR1 and CDR2 from the germline V gene are SGHAT and FQNNGV. Trimming at V came to 2 bases and at J to 9 bases, leaving 12 bases not matched to a gene. CDR3 length equals 16 residues. CDR3: CASSLLKGRGLGEQFF. The DNA of the CDR3 is TGTGCCAGCAGCTTATTGAAGGGCAGGGGGCTCGGTGAGCAGTTCTTC.